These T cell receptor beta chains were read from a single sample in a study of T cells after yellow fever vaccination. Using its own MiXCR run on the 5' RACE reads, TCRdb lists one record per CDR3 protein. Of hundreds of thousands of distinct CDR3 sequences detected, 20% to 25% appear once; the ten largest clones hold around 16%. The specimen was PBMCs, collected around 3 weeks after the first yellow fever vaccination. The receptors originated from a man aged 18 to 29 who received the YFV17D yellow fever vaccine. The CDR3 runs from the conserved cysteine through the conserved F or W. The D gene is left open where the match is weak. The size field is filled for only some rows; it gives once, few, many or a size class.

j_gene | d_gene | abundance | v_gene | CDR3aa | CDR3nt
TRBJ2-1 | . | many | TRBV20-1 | CSAYTGENNEQFF | TGCAGTGCCTACACGGGGGAGAACAATGAGCAGTTCTTC
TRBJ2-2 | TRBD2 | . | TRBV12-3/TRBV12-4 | CASTTSGGYTGELFF | TGTGCCAGTACCACTAGCGGGGGGTACACCGGGGAGCTGTTTTTT
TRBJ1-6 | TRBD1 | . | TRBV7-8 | CASSYRTGISSSYNSPLHF | TGTGCCAGCAGCTACCGGACAGGGATTTCTAGCTCCTATAATTCACCCCTCCACTTT
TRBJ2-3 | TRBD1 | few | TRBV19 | CASGDRGADTQYF | TGTGCCAGTGGGGACAGGGGCGCAGATACGCAGTATTTT
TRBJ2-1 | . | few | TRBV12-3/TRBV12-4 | CASRPSSGSYNEQFF | TGTGCCAGCAGGCCTAGCTCAGGCTCCTACAATGAGCAGTTCTTC
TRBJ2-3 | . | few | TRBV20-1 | CSAAGDYTQYF | TGCAGTGCTGCCGGAGATTATACGCAGTATTTT
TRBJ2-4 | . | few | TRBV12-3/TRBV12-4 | CASSPRENIQYF | TGTGCCAGCAGTCCGCGGGAAAACATTCAGTACTTC
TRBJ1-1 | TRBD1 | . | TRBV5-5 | CASSLRTGGDTEAFF | TGTGCCAGCAGCTTGAGGACAGGGGGAGATACTGAAGCTTTCTTT
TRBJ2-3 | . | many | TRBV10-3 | CAISESDGDTQYF | TGTGCCATCAGTGAGTCGGACGGAGATACGCAGTATTTT
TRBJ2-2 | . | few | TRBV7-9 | CASSALAGELFF | TGTGCCAGCAGCGCGTTGGCCGGGGAGCTGTTTTTT
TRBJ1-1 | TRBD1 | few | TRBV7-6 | CASSAGTGTEAFF | TGTGCCAGCAGCGCCGGGACAGGGACTGAAGCTTTCTTT
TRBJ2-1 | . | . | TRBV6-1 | CASGGGVHKYNEQFF | TGTGCCAGTGGCGGGGGCGTCCATAAATACAATGAGCAGTTCTTC
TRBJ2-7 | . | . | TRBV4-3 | CTSSQDSSYEQYF | TGCACCAGCAGCCAAGACTCGTCCTACGAGCAGTACTTC
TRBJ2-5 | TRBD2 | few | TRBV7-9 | CASSSHAGGQDTQYF | TGTGCCAGCAGCTCCCACGCGGGGGGACAAGACACCCAGTACTTC
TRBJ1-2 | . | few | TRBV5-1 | CASSSQGEGGYTF | TGCGCCAGCAGCTCTCAGGGAGAAGGAGGCTACACCTTC
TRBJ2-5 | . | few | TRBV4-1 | CASSPYGREQETQYF | TGCGCCAGCAGCCCCTACGGAAGGGAGCAAGAGACCCAGTACTTC
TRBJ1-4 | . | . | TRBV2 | CASMELELGEKLFF | TGTGCCAGCATGGAACTGGAGCTAGGTGAAAAACTGTTTTTT
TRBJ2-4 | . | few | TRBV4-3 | CASSQKSGNIQYF | TGCGCCAGCAGCCAAAAAAGCGGAAACATTCAGTACTTC
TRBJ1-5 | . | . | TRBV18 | CASSPIGDNNQPQHF | TGTGCCAGCTCACCAATAGGGGACAACAATCAGCCCCAGCATTTT
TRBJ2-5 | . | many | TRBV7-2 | CASSLRRLVETQYF | TGTGCCAGCAGCTTACGAAGACTAGTAGAGACCCAGTACTTC
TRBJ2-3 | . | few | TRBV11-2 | CASSPLSPADTQYF | TGTGCCAGCAGCCCCCTATCTCCGGCGGATACGCAGTATTTT
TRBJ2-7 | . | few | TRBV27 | CASSLYRNYEQYF | TGTGCCAGCAGTTTATACAGGAACTACGAGCAGTACTTC
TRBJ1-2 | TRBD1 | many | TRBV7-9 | CASSLPDREGGYTF | TGTGCCAGCAGCTTACCCGACAGGGAAGGTGGCTACACCTTC
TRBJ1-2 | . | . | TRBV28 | CASSLWTRTLNYGYTF | TGTGCCAGCAGTTTATGGACAAGGACACTGAACTATGGCTACACCTTC
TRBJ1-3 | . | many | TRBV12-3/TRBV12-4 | CASSSDRGAGNTIYF | TGTGCCAGCAGTTCCGACCGAGGTGCTGGAAACACCATATATTTT
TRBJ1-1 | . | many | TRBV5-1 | CASSLEGANTEAFF | TGTGCCAGCAGTTTGGAGGGAGCAAACACTGAAGCTTTCTTT
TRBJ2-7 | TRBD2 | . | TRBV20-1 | CSARGLSGYEQYF | TGCAGTGCTAGAGGTCTTAGCGGGTACGAGCAGTACTTC
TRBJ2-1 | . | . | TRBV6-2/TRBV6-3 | CASSYGEQFF | TGTGCCAGCAGTTACGGGGAGCAGTTCTTC
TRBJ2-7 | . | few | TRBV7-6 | CASSLEAKASTYEQYF | TGTGCCAGCAGCTTAGAGGCCAAGGCGTCTACCTACGAGCAGTACTTC
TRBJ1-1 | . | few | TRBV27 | CASSLYRNTEAFF | TGTGCCAGCAGTTTATATCGGAACACTGAAGCTTTCTTT
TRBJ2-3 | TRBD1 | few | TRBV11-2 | CASSLGRGPDTQYF | TGTGCCAGCAGCTTAGGCAGGGGGCCAGATACGCAGTATTTT
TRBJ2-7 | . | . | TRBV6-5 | CASSSRDLNYEQYF | TGTGCCAGCAGTTCCCGGGACTTAAACTACGAGCAGTACTTC
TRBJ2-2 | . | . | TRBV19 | CASSIDTNTGELFF | TGTGCCAGTAGTATAGATACGAACACCGGGGAGCTGTTTTTT
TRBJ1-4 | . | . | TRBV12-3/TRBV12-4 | CASSLLATNEKLFF | TGTGCCAGCAGTTTGCTTGCAACTAATGAAAAACTGTTTTTT
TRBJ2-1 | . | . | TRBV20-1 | CSAQGDNEQFF | TGCAGTGCCCAAGGTGACAATGAGCAGTTCTTC
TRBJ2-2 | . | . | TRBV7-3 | CASSPQPGATNTGELFF | TGTGCCAGCAGCCCACAACCGGGAGCTACGAACACCGGGGAGCTGTTTTTT
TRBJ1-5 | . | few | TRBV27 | CASSRSQRALSNQPQHF | TGTGCCAGCAGCCGATCTCAAAGGGCCTTGAGCAATCAGCCCCAGCATTTT
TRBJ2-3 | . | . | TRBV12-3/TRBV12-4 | CASNQGNTDTQYF | TGTGCCAGCAACCAGGGGAACACAGATACGCAGTATTTT